Listed below are T cell receptor beta chains from one sample, sequenced in a study of cytomegalovirus exposure and HLA in healthy donors. Only in-frame clones appear in the TCRdb table, and some are missing; sequencing was by immunoSEQ multiplex PCR. Of some 150,000 clones detected, about 78% appear once; the ten largest clones hold 6.5% to 7%. The material sequenced was PBMCs. Receptor source: a man aged 40-55 years in good health and CMV-seropositive. Each CDR3 is given with its conserved first and last residue. D genes are given only for firm matches. Clone sizes are given selectively: once, few, many, or a class where the clone is expanded.

V gene	D gene	J gene	clone size	CDR3 protein	CDR3 DNA
TRBV18	.	TRBJ1-2	.	CASSPPGSADGYTF	TGTGCCAGCTCACCACCGGGTTCAGCGGATGGCTACACCTTC
TRBV5-4	TRBD2	TRBJ2-3	.	CASSLGLAGADTQYF	TGTGCCAGCAGCTTAGGACTAGCGGGGGCAGATACGCAGTATTTT
TRBV6-6	.	TRBJ1-1	.	CASSFIPGQGEAFF	TGTGCCAGCAGTTTCATCCCAGGGCAGGGTGAAGCTTTCTTT
TRBV4-3	TRBD1	TRBJ2-7	.	CASSRGQGGPYEQYF	TGCGCCAGCAGCCGGGGACAGGGAGGTCCCTACGAGCAGTACTTC
TRBV11-3	TRBD1	TRBJ1-2	once	CASSSGGQGVFLSYGYTF	TGTGCCAGCAGCTCAGGGGGACAGGGGGTGTTTCTGTCCTATGGCTACACCTTC
TRBV2	.	TRBJ2-1	.	CASSNLRGVEQFF	TGTGCCAGCTCCAACCTTCGGGGTGTTGAGCAGTTCTTC
TRBV19	.	TRBJ2-7	once	CASSIEGNAGYEQYF	TGTGCCAGTAGTATAGAAGGGAATGCGGGCTACGAGCAGTACTTC
TRBV5-1	.	TRBJ2-3	.	CASSSGQYTDTQYF	TGCGCCAGCAGCTCCGGACAGTACACAGATACGCAGTATTTT
TRBV11-2	.	TRBJ1-5	.	CASSLGPLGNQPQHF	TGTGCCAGCAGCTTAGGGCCCCTTGGCAATCAGCCCCAGCATTTT
TRBV9	TRBD1	TRBJ1-1	.	CAIWRTGGMNTEAFF	TGTGCCATCTGGCGGACAGGGGGCATGAACACTGAAGCTTTCTTT
TRBV6-5	.	TRBJ1-6	.	CASSYMTTYNSPLHF	TGTGCCAGCAGTTATATGACAACCTATAATTCACCCCTCCACTTT
TRBV6-5	.	TRBJ1-2	few	CASSYSTLLTNSGYTF	TGTGCCAGCAGTTACTCGACGCTTTTGACAAACTCCGGCTACACCTTC
TRBV29-1	TRBD1	TRBJ2-3	.	CSARQGTDTQYF	TGCAGCGCACGACAGGGAACAGATACGCAGTATTTT
TRBV28	TRBD2	TRBJ2-3	.	CASRFPGLGANTQYF	TGTGCCAGCAGATTCCCGGGACTAGGGGCAAATACGCAGTATTTT